These T cell receptor beta chains were read from a single sample in a study of cytomegalovirus exposure and HLA in healthy donors. Data came from immunoSEQ multiplex PCR; TCRdb stores just in-frame clones and leaves some out. In all, the sample yields over 60,000 clones. Sequencing used PBMCs. The receptors stem from a female donor in good health and CMV-seropositive. The CDR3 runs from the conserved cysteine through the conserved F or W. The D gene is left open where the match is weak.

D gene: .; J gene: TRBJ1-1; V gene: TRBV16; CDR3 protein: CASSPQGPPEAFF; CDR3 DNA: TGTGCCAGCAGCCCGCAGGGGCCCCCTGAAGCTTTCTTT
D gene: .; J gene: TRBJ1-4; V gene: TRBV14; CDR3 protein: CASSPRVSEKLFF; CDR3 DNA: TGTGCCAGCAGCCCCAGGGTTAGTGAAAAACTGTTTTTT
D gene: TRBD2; J gene: TRBJ2-3; V gene: TRBV9; CDR3 protein: CASSDSGDLTDTQYF; CDR3 DNA: TGTGCCAGCAGCGATAGCGGGGACCTCACAGATACGCAGTATTTT
D gene: .; J gene: TRBJ1-1; V gene: TRBV29-1; CDR3 protein: CSVEVGQGNEAFF; CDR3 DNA: TGCAGCGTTGAAGTCGGTCAGGGAAACGAAGCTTTCTTT
D gene: .; J gene: TRBJ2-3; V gene: TRBV6-5; CDR3 protein: CASNEPSTDTQYF; CDR3 DNA: TGTGCCAGCAATGAGCCGAGCACAGATACGCAGTATTTT
D gene: TRBD1; J gene: TRBJ1-6; V gene: TRBV19; CDR3 protein: CASSGQGRSPLHF; CDR3 DNA: TGTGCCAGTAGTGGACAGGGGCGATCACCCCTCCACTTT
D gene: .; J gene: TRBJ1-1; V gene: TRBV6-5; CDR3 protein: CASSYSAGLVNTEAFF; CDR3 DNA: TGTGCCAGCAGTTATTCTGCGGGCCTGGTGAACACTGAAGCTTTCTTT
D gene: TRBD1; J gene: TRBJ2-7; V gene: TRBV5-1; CDR3 protein: CASSRAGTGLSLSYEQYF; CDR3 DNA: TGCGCCAGCAGCAGAGCCGGGACAGGGCTTTCTTTGTCCTACGAGCAGTACTTC
D gene: .; J gene: TRBJ2-2; V gene: TRBV4-2; CDR3 protein: CASSPSWASTGELFF; CDR3 DNA: TGTGCCAGCAGCCCGAGCTGGGCGAGCACCGGGGAGCTGTTTTTT
D gene: TRBD2; J gene: TRBJ2-6; V gene: TRBV28; CDR3 protein: CASSTPPGGSGANVLTF; CDR3 DNA: TGTGCCAGCAGTACGCCGCCGGGGGGCTCTGGGGCCAACGTCCTGACTTTC
D gene: TRBD1; J gene: TRBJ1-1; V gene: TRBV29-1; CDR3 protein: CSVGRQGNTEAFF; CDR3 DNA: TGCAGCGTTGGACGACAGGGGAACACTGAAGCTTTCTTT
D gene: TRBD1; J gene: TRBJ1-2; V gene: TRBV5-1; CDR3 protein: CASSLNRGQGYTF; CDR3 DNA: TGCGCCAGCAGCTTGAACAGGGGGCAAGGCTACACCTTC
D gene: TRBD1; J gene: TRBJ2-7; V gene: TRBV18; CDR3 protein: CASSAPGTVSYEQYF; CDR3 DNA: TGTGCCAGCTCAGCACCCGGGACAGTATCCTACGAGCAGTACTTC
D gene: TRBD1; J gene: TRBJ1-5; V gene: TRBV28; CDR3 protein: CASRANGQGGTQPQHF; CDR3 DNA: TGTGCCAGCAGAGCAAACGGACAGGGAGGTACTCAGCCCCAGCATTTT
D gene: .; J gene: TRBJ1-4; V gene: TRBV10-3; CDR3 protein: CAISEGRDTNEKLFF; CDR3 DNA: TGTGCCATCAGTGAAGGCCGGGACACAAATGAAAAACTGTTTTTT
D gene: .; J gene: TRBJ1-4; V gene: TRBV7-2; CDR3 protein: CASSFTLGKLFF; CDR3 DNA: TGTGCCAGCAGCTTCACTCTTGGAAAACTGTTTTTT
D gene: .; J gene: TRBJ1-4; V gene: TRBV18; CDR3 protein: CASSLLPGLTAATNEKLFF; CDR3 DNA: TGTGCCAGCTCGCTCTTACCAGGTTTGACAGCCGCAACTAATGAAAAACTGTTTTTT
D gene: TRBD2; J gene: TRBJ2-7; V gene: TRBV30; CDR3 protein: CAWSQASGTYEQYF; CDR3 DNA: TGTGCCTGGAGTCAGGCTAGCGGGACCTACGAGCAGTACTTC
D gene: .; J gene: TRBJ1-4; V gene: TRBV27; CDR3 protein: CASSWTGNEKLFF; CDR3 DNA: TGTGCCAGCAGCTGGACGGGAAATGAAAAACTGTTTTTT
D gene: TRBD2; J gene: TRBJ2-7; V gene: TRBV11-2; CDR3 protein: CASSSLAGTTAYEQYF; CDR3 DNA: TGTGCCAGCAGCTCTCTAGCGGGGACAACTGCCTACGAGCAGTACTTC
D gene: .; J gene: TRBJ1-3; V gene: TRBV23-1; CDR3 protein: CASSLGQAGNTIYF; CDR3 DNA: TGCGCCAGCAGTCTTGGGCAGGCTGGAAACACCATATATTTT
D gene: .; J gene: TRBJ1-1; V gene: TRBV7-8; CDR3 protein: CASSLQGSGTEAFF; CDR3 DNA: TGTGCCAGCAGCTTACAGGGTTCAGGCACTGAAGCTTTCTTT
D gene: TRBD1; J gene: TRBJ1-1; V gene: TRBV7-9; CDR3 protein: CASSPVTGTGRQAFF; CDR3 DNA: TGTGCCAGCAGCCCCGTTACGGGGACAGGACGCCAAGCTTTCTTT
D gene: TRBD1; J gene: TRBJ1-2; V gene: TRBV7-2; CDR3 protein: CASSLSSRTAQGVYGYTF; CDR3 DNA: TGTGCCAGCAGCTTATCTTCCCGGACAGCGCAGGGGGTCTATGGCTACACCTTC
D gene: .; J gene: TRBJ1-5; V gene: TRBV28; CDR3 protein: CASRPGLGDNQPQHF; CDR3 DNA: TGTGCCAGCAGACCGGGACTTGGGGACAATCAGCCCCAGCATTTT
D gene: TRBD1; J gene: TRBJ1-1; V gene: TRBV27; CDR3 protein: CASSSNRGRRTEAFF; CDR3 DNA: TGTGCCAGCAGTTCCAACAGGGGGCGGAGAACTGAAGCTTTCTTT
D gene: .; J gene: TRBJ2-4; V gene: TRBV28; CDR3 protein: CAGPLPWLAKNIQYF; CDR3 DNA: TGTGCCGGGCCCCTCCCGTGGTTAGCCAAAAACATTCAGTACTTC
D gene: TRBD1; J gene: TRBJ2-2; V gene: TRBV14; CDR3 protein: CASSQATGAGELFF; CDR3 DNA: TGTGCCAGCAGCCAAGCGACAGGGGCCGGGGAGCTGTTTTTT
D gene: TRBD1; J gene: TRBJ1-6; V gene: TRBV30; CDR3 protein: CAWRDRTSSYNSPLHF; CDR3 DNA: TGTGCCTGGAGGGACAGGACGAGCTCCTATAATTCACCCCTCCACTTT
D gene: TRBD1; J gene: TRBJ1-6; V gene: TRBV6-6; CDR3 protein: CASSYSGTGNSPLHF; CDR3 DNA: TGTGCCAGCAGTTATTCCGGGACAGGCAATTCACCCCTCCACTTT
D gene: TRBD1; J gene: TRBJ1-2; V gene: TRBV2; CDR3 protein: CASSRQGNNYGYTF; CDR3 DNA: TGTGCCAGCAGCAGACAGGGGAACAACTATGGCTACACCTTC
D gene: TRBD2; J gene: TRBJ2-1; V gene: TRBV19; CDR3 protein: CASNKVAGSHEQFF; CDR3 DNA: TGTGCCAGTAATAAGGTAGCGGGAAGTCATGAGCAGTTCTTC
D gene: .; J gene: TRBJ2-7; V gene: TRBV6-5; CDR3 protein: CASSPGTLGSYEQYF; CDR3 DNA: TGTGCCAGCAGTCCGGGGACACTGGGCTCCTACGAGCAGTACTTC
D gene: .; J gene: TRBJ1-6; V gene: TRBV25-1; CDR3 protein: CASSVGSHNSPLHF; CDR3 DNA: TGTGCCAGCAGTGTTGGGAGCCATAATTCACCCCTCCACTTT
D gene: TRBD1; J gene: TRBJ2-7; V gene: TRBV7-9; CDR3 protein: CASSSGTGGDEQYF; CDR3 DNA: TGTGCCAGCAGCTCCGGGACAGGGGGGGACGAGCAGTACTTC
D gene: TRBD2; J gene: TRBJ2-3; V gene: TRBV19; CDR3 protein: CASSVGLADTQYF; CDR3 DNA: TGTGCCAGTAGTGTAGGACTAGCAGATACGCAGTATTTT
D gene: TRBD1; J gene: TRBJ1-1; V gene: TRBV6-1; CDR3 protein: CASTQQGAGTEAFF; CDR3 DNA: TGTGCCAGCACCCAACAGGGGGCGGGAACTGAAGCTTTCTTT
D gene: .; J gene: TRBJ1-2; V gene: TRBV7-2; CDR3 protein: CASSLGAREPHF; CDR3 DNA: TGTGCCAGCAGCTTAGGGGCCCGGGAGCCTCACTTC
D gene: TRBD1; J gene: TRBJ2-7; V gene: TRBV29-1; CDR3 protein: CSNLETGLFYEQYF; CDR3 DNA: TGCAGCAATTTGGAGACAGGGCTGTTCTACGAGCAGTACTTC
D gene: .; J gene: TRBJ1-5; V gene: TRBV28; CDR3 protein: CASSLLGSQPQHF; CDR3 DNA: TGTGCCAGCAGTTTACTCGGTAGTCAGCCCCAGCATTTT
D gene: .; J gene: TRBJ2-7; V gene: TRBV5-6; CDR3 protein: CASSLGRSSYEQYF; CDR3 DNA: TGTGCCAGCAGCTTGGGCCGGAGCTCCTACGAGCAGTACTTC
D gene: .; J gene: TRBJ1-2; V gene: TRBV2; CDR3 protein: CASSDSPSYGYTF; CDR3 DNA: TGTGCCAGTTCGGACAGCCCATCCTATGGCTACACCTTC
D gene: .; J gene: TRBJ2-1; V gene: TRBV19; CDR3 protein: CASSMGDSEFF; CDR3 DNA: TGTGCCAGTAGTATGGGGGACTCGGAGTTCTTC
D gene: .; J gene: TRBJ2-7; V gene: TRBV19; CDR3 protein: CATTSPLSGYEQYF; CDR3 DNA: TGTGCCACCACTAGCCCCCTCAGTGGCTACGAGCAGTACTTC
D gene: TRBD2; J gene: TRBJ2-3; V gene: TRBV30; CDR3 protein: CAWSQGLGSDTQYF; CDR3 DNA: TGTGCCTGGAGTCAGGGACTAGGGTCAGATACGCAGTATTTT
D gene: TRBD2; J gene: TRBJ2-4; V gene: TRBV4-3; CDR3 protein: CASSQATGGGRDIQYF; CDR3 DNA: TGCGCCAGCAGCCAAGCAACCGGGGGGGGCAGGGACATTCAGTACTTC
D gene: .; J gene: TRBJ1-2; V gene: TRBV18; CDR3 protein: CASSTGLDYGYTF; CDR3 DNA: TGTGCCAGCTCAACAGGGTTGGACTATGGCTACACCTTC
D gene: .; J gene: TRBJ2-1; V gene: TRBV11-2; CDR3 protein: CASSLGVGDEQFF; CDR3 DNA: TGTGCCAGCAGCTTAGGCGTGGGCGATGAGCAGTTCTTC
D gene: TRBD2; J gene: TRBJ2-5; V gene: TRBV4-2; CDR3 protein: CASSQGIGLAGTHTQETQYF; CDR3 DNA: TGTGCCAGCAGCCAAGGGATTGGACTAGCGGGGACCCACACTCAAGAGACCCAGTACTTC
D gene: .; J gene: TRBJ1-5; V gene: TRBV27; CDR3 protein: CASSRTYSNQPQHF; CDR3 DNA: TGTGCCAGCAGTCGAACTTATAGCAATCAGCCCCAGCATTTT
D gene: TRBD2; J gene: TRBJ2-5; V gene: TRBV27; CDR3 protein: CASSLSTSGEETQYF; CDR3 DNA: TGTGCCAGCAGTTTATCTACTAGCGGTGAAGAGACCCAGTACTTC
D gene: TRBD2; J gene: TRBJ2-1; V gene: TRBV7-9; CDR3 protein: CASSFFRTSGSSNEQFF; CDR3 DNA: TGTGCCAGCAGCTTTTTTCGGACTAGCGGGAGTTCCAATGAGCAGTTCTTC
D gene: TRBD2; J gene: TRBJ2-7; V gene: TRBV18; CDR3 protein: CASSPPTSKIYEQYF; CDR3 DNA: TGTGCCAGCTCACCACCGACTAGCAAAATCTACGAGCAGTACTTC
D gene: .; J gene: TRBJ1-4; V gene: TRBV5-1; CDR3 protein: CASSSDSTNEKLFF; CDR3 DNA: TGCGCCAGCAGCTCGGACTCCACTAATGAAAAACTGTTTTTT
D gene: TRBD2; J gene: TRBJ2-2; V gene: TRBV18; CDR3 protein: CASSPLGGGGFNTGELFF; CDR3 DNA: TGTGCCAGCTCACCCCTAGGCGGCGGGGGTTTTAACACCGGGGAGCTGTTTTTT